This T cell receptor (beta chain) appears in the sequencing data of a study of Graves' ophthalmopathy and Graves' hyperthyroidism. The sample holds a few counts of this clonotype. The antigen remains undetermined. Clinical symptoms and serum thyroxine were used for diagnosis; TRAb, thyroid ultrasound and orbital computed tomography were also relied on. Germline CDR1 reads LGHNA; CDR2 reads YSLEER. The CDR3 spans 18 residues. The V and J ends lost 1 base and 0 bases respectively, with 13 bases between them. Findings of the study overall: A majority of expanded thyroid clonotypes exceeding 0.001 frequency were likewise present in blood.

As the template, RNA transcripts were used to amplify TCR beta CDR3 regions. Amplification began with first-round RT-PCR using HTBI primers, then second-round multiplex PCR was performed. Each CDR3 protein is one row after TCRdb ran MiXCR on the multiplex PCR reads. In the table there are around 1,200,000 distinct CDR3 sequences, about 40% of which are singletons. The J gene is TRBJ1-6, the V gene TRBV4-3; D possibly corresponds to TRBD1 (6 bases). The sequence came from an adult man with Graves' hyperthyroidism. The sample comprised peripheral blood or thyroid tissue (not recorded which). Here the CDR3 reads CASSQAMQGSSYNSPLHF. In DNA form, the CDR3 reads TGCGCCAGCAGCCAAGCTATGCAGGGGAGCTCCTATAATTCACCCCTCCACTTT.